Listed below are T cell receptor beta chains from one sample, sequenced in a study of T cell responses to AZD1222 COVID-19 vaccine. The repertoire was sequenced with immunoSEQ multiplex PCR; TCRdb's copy has only in-frame clones and lacks some. The sample contains about 130,000 clones, approximately 89% of which appear only once. The sequencing used peripheral blood, collected on day 0 of AZD1222 vaccination. These receptors originate from an adult in good health. Both conserved end residues are part of each CDR3. The D gene is left open where the match is weak. The listing skips clone size in some rows; elsewhere it reads once, few, many or a size class.

d_call	v_call	cdr3_length	clone_size	j_call	cdr3_nt	cdr3_aa
TRBD2	TRBV10-1	15	.	TRBJ2-7	TGCGCCAGCAGTGAGCTTACTAGCGGGATAATGGAGCAGTACTTC	CASSELTSGIMEQYF
TRBD1	TRBV6-6	15	.	TRBJ2-1	TGTGCCAGCAGGAAGACAGGGAGCTCCTACAATGAGCAGTTCTTC	CASRKTGSSYNEQFF
.	TRBV6-5	15	.	TRBJ2-2	TGTGCCAGCAGTTACTCAGGGGGAAGGTCCGGGGAGCTGTTTTTT	CASSYSGGRSGELFF
.	TRBV7-3	17	.	TRBJ1-2	TGTGCCAGCAGCTCGACCCCGGGGGCAGGGGCTACCTATGGCTACACCTTC	CASSSTPGAGATYGYTF
.	TRBV11-3	13	.	TRBJ2-1	TGTGCCAGCTCGCCGTCTAGCAGCGATGAGCAGTTCTTC	CASSPSSSDEQFF
.	TRBV9	14	.	TRBJ1-1	TGTGCCAGCAGCGTAGTCGAATCCTACACTGAAGCTTTCTTT	CASSVVESYTEAFF
.	TRBV21-1	15	.	TRBJ2-5	TGTGCCAGCAGCCCCTACCCCACCACGCACGGGACCCAGTACTTC	CASSPYPTTHGTQYF
TRBD2	TRBV7-9	15	.	TRBJ2-7	TGTGCCAGCAGCTTAGTTGCACTAGCGGGAATCGAGCAGTACTTC	CASSLVALAGIEQYF
.	TRBV5-8	12	.	TRBJ1-5	TGTGCCAGCGGGCTGGTGAATCAGCCCCAGCATTTT	CASGLVNQPQHF
.	TRBV19	13	.	TRBJ2-1	TGTGCCAGTACCCCGCTGGCTCGGGATGAGCAGTTCTTC	CASTPLARDEQFF
.	TRBV4-1	16	.	TRBJ1-1	TGCGCCAGCAGCCAAGGAAAGGAGGCCTCGAACACTGAAGCTTTCTTT	CASSQGKEASNTEAFF
TRBD2	TRBV7-9	15	.	TRBJ2-1	TGTGCCAGCAGCTTAGTGCGGGGGGGCCCCAATGAGCAGTTCTTC	CASSLVRGGPNEQFF
TRBD1	TRBV3-1/TRBV3-2	16	.	TRBJ2-3	TGTGCCAGCAGCCCGGACAGGCCTTCCTGCGCAGATACGCAGTATTTT	CASSPDRPSCADTQYF
.	TRBV11-2	14	.	TRBJ2-7	TGTGCCAGCAGCTTATCGCCAGGTACCTACGAGCAGTACTTC	CASSLSPGTYEQYF
.	TRBV5-1	15	.	TRBJ2-3	TGCGCCAGCAGCTTGGCCTTGGGATCCACAGATACGCAGTATTTT	CASSLALGSTDTQYF
TRBD2	TRBV30	16	.	TRBJ2-5	TGTGCCTGGAGCGCCCGGACTAGCGGGGGCGTCGAGACCCAGTACTTC	CAWSARTSGGVETQYF
.	TRBV28	12	.	TRBJ2-7	TGTGCCAGCAGTCCCTCCTCAGGGGGGAAGTACTTC	CASSPSSGGKYF
TRBD2	TRBV19	16	.	TRBJ2-7	TGTGCCAGTAGTCCCTGGACTAGCGGGAGTCTCTACGAGCAGTACTTC	CASSPWTSGSLYEQYF
.	TRBV30	13	.	TRBJ1-1	TGTGCCTGTCAGGGGTTCATGAACACTGAAGCTTTCTTT	CACQGFMNTEAFF
.	TRBV2	13	.	TRBJ1-2	TGTGCCAGCAGACCTCCGACGGTCTATGGCTACACCTTC	CASRPPTVYGYTF
.	TRBV20-1	14	.	TRBJ1-1	TGCAGTGCTAGTGCGACAGCGGGCAACTCTGAAGCTTTCTTT	CSASATAGNSEAFF
TRBD2	TRBV4-1	19	.	TRBJ2-7	TGCGCCAGCAGCCAAGGAACAGGGACTAGCGGGGACCCCTCCTACGAGCAGTACTTC	CASSQGTGTSGDPSYEQYF
TRBD1	TRBV28	17	.	TRBJ2-2	TGTGCCAGCAGTTTATTGAAGGCAGGGGGCAACACCGGGGAGCTGTTTTTT	CASSLLKAGGNTGELFF
.	TRBV10-3	15	.	TRBJ2-1	TGTGCCATCAGAGGACATTCGAGCTCCTACAATGAGCAGTTCTTC	CAIRGHSSSYNEQFF
.	TRBV4-2	14	few	TRBJ1-3	TGTGCCAGCAGCCACGGGGGAGCAGGAAACACCATATATTTT	CASSHGGAGNTIYF
.	TRBV5-5	14	.	TRBJ2-1	TGTGCCAGCAGCTCAACCGGGACAAATAATGAGCAGTTCTTC	CASSSTGTNNEQFF
.	TRBV30	12	.	TRBJ1-2	TGTGCCTGTTCCGGGGGTCCCTATGGCTACACCTTC	CACSGGPYGYTF
TRBD1	TRBV5-1	15	.	TRBJ2-7	TGCGCCAGCAGCTTGAAAGGAACAGGGGGCCTCGAGCAGTACTTC	CASSLKGTGGLEQYF
TRBD2	TRBV9	14	.	TRBJ2-7	TGTGCCAGCAGCCCAGGACTAGCGGGGTACGAGCAGTACTTC	CASSPGLAGYEQYF
.	TRBV7-9	11	few	TRBJ2-3	TGTGCCAGCAGCTTTCGGGATACGCAGTATTTT	CASSFRDTQYF
.	TRBV28	14	.	TRBJ2-1	TGTGCCAGCGGCATCCAGAGCTCCTACAATGAGCAGTTCTTC	CASGIQSSYNEQFF
TRBD1	TRBV6-5	13	.	TRBJ1-2	TGTGCCAGCAGTAACGACCTGGGACAGAGTAGGATCTTC	CASSNDLGQSRIF
TRBD1	TRBV11-2	17	.	TRBJ1-2	TGTGCCAGCACCCGGGACAGTCAAAGGTCTTTTAGCTGGGGCTACACCTTC	CASTRDSQRSFSWGYTF
TRBD1	TRBV5-4	17	once	TRBJ2-1	TGTGCCAGCAGCTTCGTGATCTTAGACAGGGGGCGAAATGAGCAGTTCTTC	CASSFVILDRGRNEQFF
.	TRBV21-1	21	once	TRBJ1-6	TGTGCCAGCAGGGACCTATACCCAGACAGGGGGCTTAGGTCCTATAATTCACCCCTCCACTTT	CASRDLYPDRGLRSYNSPLHF
.	TRBV11-2	15	.	TRBJ2-7	TGTGCCAGCAGCTTGTCTGGAGGGGCCAACTACGAGCAGTACTTC	CASSLSGGANYEQYF
.	TRBV28	12	once	TRBJ1-2	TGTGCCAGTGCGGGTGTTTCCTATGGCTACACCTTC	CASAGVSYGYTF
.	TRBV14	15	once	TRBJ2-5	TGTGCCAGCAGCCAATCCCCCAGGGTCCAAGAGACCCAGTACTTC	CASSQSPRVQETQYF
.	TRBV27	13	.	TRBJ1-5	TGTGCCAGCACCGGGGTTATGGGGCAGCCCCAGCATTTT	CASTGVMGQPQHF
TRBD1	TRBV19	16	.	TRBJ2-2	TGTGCCAGTAGTCTCTCATGGACAGGTCGGACCGGGGAGCTGTTTTTT	CASSLSWTGRTGELFF
.	TRBV30	13	.	TRBJ2-3	TGTGCCTGGAGTGTACGTAGCACAGATACGCAGTATTTT	CAWSVRSTDTQYF
.	TRBV27	15	.	TRBJ2-7	TGTGCCAGCAGTCCCTTTTGGGGGAGCTCCTACGAGCAGTACTTC	CASSPFWGSSYEQYF
TRBD1	TRBV5-6	13	.	TRBJ1-2	TGTGCCAGCAGCCCGACAGGGATCTATGGCTACACCTTC	CASSPTGIYGYTF